Described below is a single TCR beta chain sequence and its context. This sample stems from a study of T cell changes during pregnancy in multiple sclerosis. Libraries were prepared by immunoSEQ multiplex PCR; TCRdb keeps only in-frame clonotypes and omits some of them. The sample has over 50,000 clones; 85% to 90% are singletons. This CDR3 is 13 amino acids long. In germline, CDR1 is MRHNA, CDR2 SNTAGT. Trimming shortened V by 3 bases and J by 1 base, and 6 bases separated the two germline ends. The sequenced sample was peripheral blood, obtained in the first trimester of pregnancy. This TCR was recovered from a female donor in good health, enrolled as a control in a pregnancy study. The chain combines TRBV6-4 with TRBJ1-1, with a weak D call TRBD1 (5 bases). DNA of the CDR3: TGTGCCAGCAGTGAGGACACGAACACTGAAGCTTTCTTT. This gives the protein CASSEDTNTEAFF.